A selection of T cell receptor beta chains follows, all from one sample in a study of cytomegalovirus exposure and HLA in healthy donors. TCRdb's copy holds only in-frame clones and misses some; the assay was immunoSEQ multiplex PCR. In the table there are more than 150,000 clones, 84% of which are singletons. The sample comprised PBMCs. The receptors here all came from a boy aged 2-15 years in good health and CMV-seronegative. CDR3s leave out the opening cysteine and the closing phenylalanine or tryptophan. The order of the fields is V gene, clone size, J gene, CDR3 protein. Only part of the rows carry a size: once, few, many, or a class if the clone is expanded.

TRBV18	once	TRBJ2-7	ASSPFPVRDISYEQY
TRBV18	.	TRBJ2-1	ASSPNGGDEQF
TRBV28	once	TRBJ1-1	ASTLRGAGNTEAF
TRBV5-1	few	TRBJ2-3	ASWGVRADTQY
TRBV28	.	TRBJ2-1	ASRARRGNNEQF
TRBV19	.	TRBJ2-3	ASSSLQLAALKMKSTDTQY
TRBV5-1	.	.	ASSLGQGIDEQY
TRBV19	.	TRBJ2-5	ASSFANREETQY
TRBV4-1	few	TRBJ2-7	ASSPMTGSNGYEQY
TRBV19	.	TRBJ2-1	ASRKAGVNNEQF
TRBV5-1	.	TRBJ2-5	ASSFFTLGTTEETQY
TRBV7-9	.	TRBJ1-1	ASSSETGGSVAF
TRBV2	.	TRBJ1-1	ASGEQGAPTEAF
TRBV5-1	.	TRBJ1-2	ASSFRGSFYGYT